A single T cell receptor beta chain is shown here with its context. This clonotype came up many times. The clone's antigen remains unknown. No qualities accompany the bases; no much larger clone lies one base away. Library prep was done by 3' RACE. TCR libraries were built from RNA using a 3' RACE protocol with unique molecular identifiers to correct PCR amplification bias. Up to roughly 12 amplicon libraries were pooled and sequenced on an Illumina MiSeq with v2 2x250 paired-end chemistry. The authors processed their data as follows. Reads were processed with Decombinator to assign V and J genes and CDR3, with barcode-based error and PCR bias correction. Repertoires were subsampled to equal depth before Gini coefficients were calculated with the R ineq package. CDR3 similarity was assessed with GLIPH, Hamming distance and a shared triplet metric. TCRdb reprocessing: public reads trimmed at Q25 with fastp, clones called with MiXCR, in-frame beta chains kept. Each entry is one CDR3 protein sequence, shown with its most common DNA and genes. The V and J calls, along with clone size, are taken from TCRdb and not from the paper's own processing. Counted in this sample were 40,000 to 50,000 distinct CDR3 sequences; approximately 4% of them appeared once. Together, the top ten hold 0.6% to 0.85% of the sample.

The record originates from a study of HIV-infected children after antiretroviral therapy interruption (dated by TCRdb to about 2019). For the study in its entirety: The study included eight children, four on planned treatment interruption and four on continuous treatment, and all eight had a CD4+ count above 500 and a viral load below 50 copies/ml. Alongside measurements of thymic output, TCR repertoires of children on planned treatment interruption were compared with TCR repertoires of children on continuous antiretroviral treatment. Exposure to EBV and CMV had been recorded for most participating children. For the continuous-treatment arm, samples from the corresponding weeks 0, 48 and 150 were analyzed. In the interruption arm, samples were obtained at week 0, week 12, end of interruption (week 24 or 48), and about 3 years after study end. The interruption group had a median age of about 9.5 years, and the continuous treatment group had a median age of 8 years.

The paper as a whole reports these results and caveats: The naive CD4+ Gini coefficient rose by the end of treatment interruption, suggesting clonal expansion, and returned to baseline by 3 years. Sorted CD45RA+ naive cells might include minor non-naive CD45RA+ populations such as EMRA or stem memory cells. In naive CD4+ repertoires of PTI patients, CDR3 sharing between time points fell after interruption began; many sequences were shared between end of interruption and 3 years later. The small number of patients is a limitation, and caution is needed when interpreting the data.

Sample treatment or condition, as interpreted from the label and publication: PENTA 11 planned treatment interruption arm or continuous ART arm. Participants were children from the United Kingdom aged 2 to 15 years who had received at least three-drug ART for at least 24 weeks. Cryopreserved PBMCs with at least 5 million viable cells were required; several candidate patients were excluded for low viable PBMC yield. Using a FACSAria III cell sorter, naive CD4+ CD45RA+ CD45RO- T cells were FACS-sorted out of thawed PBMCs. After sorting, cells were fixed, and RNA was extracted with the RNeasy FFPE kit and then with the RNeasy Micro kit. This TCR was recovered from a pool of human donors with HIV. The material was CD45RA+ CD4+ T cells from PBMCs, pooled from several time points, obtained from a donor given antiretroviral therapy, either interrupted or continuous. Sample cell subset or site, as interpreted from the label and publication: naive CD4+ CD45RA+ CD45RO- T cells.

The nucleotides read TGCGCCAGCAGCTTGGGTCGTCAAGAGACCCAGTACTTC. This yields the protein CASSLGRQETQYF. The V and J genes are TRBV5-1 and TRBJ2-5; the D segment cannot be called with confidence. Deletion took 0 bases off V and 2 bases off J, with a span of 5 bases between the germline ends. The CDR3 starts with the cysteine, ends with the phenylalanine, and has 13 residues. Solely the CDR3 DNA is kept, with 39 bases framed from the first base. As encoded in the germline V gene, CDR1 is SGHRS while CDR2 is YFSETQ. Outside the CDR3, residues come from the reference TRBV5-1 and TRBJ2-5 proteins, so the full variable domain is: KAGVTQTPRYLIKTRGQQVTLSCSPISGHRSVSWYQQTPGQGLQFLFEYFSETQRNKGNFPGRFSGRQFSNSRSEMNVSTLELGDSALYLCASSLGRQETQYFGPGTRLLVL.